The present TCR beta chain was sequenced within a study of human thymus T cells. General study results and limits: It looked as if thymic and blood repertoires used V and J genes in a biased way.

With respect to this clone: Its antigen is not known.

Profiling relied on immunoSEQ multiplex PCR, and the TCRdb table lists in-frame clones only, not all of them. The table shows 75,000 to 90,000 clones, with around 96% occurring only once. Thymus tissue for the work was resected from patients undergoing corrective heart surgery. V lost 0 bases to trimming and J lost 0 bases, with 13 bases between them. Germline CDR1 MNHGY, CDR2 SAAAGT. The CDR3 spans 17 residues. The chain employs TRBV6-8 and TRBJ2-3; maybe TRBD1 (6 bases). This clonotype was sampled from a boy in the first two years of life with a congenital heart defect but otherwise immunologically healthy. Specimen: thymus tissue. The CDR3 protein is CASSYSMDRSSTDTQYF. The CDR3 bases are TGTGCCAGCAGTTACTCTATGGACAGATCGAGCACAGATACGCAGTATTTT.